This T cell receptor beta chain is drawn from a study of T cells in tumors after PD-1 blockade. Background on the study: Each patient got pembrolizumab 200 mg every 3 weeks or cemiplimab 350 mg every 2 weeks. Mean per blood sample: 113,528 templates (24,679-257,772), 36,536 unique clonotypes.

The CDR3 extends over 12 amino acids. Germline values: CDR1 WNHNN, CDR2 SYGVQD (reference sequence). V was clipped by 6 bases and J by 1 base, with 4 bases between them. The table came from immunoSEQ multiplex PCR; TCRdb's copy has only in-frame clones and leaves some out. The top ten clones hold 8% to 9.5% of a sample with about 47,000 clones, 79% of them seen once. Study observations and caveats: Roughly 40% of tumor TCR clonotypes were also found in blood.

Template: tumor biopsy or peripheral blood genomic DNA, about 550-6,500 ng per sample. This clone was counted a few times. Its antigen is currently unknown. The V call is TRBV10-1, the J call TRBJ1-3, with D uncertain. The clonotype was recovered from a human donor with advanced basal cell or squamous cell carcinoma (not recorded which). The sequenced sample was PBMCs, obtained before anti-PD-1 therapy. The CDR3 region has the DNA TGCGCCAGCAGGGATTCTGGAAACACCATATATTTT. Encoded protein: CASRDSGNTIYF.